Following are 20 T cell receptor beta chains from one sample sequenced in a study of long-term antiretroviral therapy in people with HIV. This was the immunoSEQ v3.0 assay at survey level. The table came from immunoSEQ multiplex PCR; TCRdb's copy has only in-frame clones and leaves some out. The data contain about 33,000 clones, roughly 97% of them seen just once; the ten biggest clones take up less than 3%. The source material was unsorted PBMCs, sampled 6.9 years after starting antiretroviral therapy. The receptor source for this set is a man aged 25 to 45 with HIV.

The genes are TRBV5-4 and TRBJ1-2; maybe TRBD1 (6 bases). The germline gives CDR1 SGHNT, CDR2 YYREEE (reference sequence). The V end was cut by 3 bases, the J end by 6 bases, with 18 bases between. The CDR3 length is 15 residues. CDR3 amino acids: CASSYQGGSPNGYTF. The CDR3 DNA reads as TGTGCCAGCAGCTACCAAGGGGGAAGTCCCAATGGCTACACCTTC.

The rearrangement links TRBV27 to TRBJ1-5; possible D gene TRBD1, 5 bases. Per the germline V gene, CDR1 is MNHEY and CDR2 is SMNVEV (reference sequence). V was clipped by 5 bases and J by 5 bases, with 16 bases between them. The CDR3 loop spans 15 amino acids. CDR3 nucleotide sequence: TGTGCCAGCAGTCACGCCGGGGGTGGGGATCAGCCCCAGCATTTT. It codes for CASSHAGGGDQPQHF.

V and J are TRBV5-4 and TRBJ2-3, with TRBD1 matching 8 bases. This CDR3 is 15 amino acids long. Germline values: CDR1 SGHNT, CDR2 YYREEE (reference sequence). V gave up 3 bases and J gave up 5 bases; unmatched junction bases: 8. The DNA for the CDR3 is TGTGCCAGCAGCTACCGACAGGGGATAGGAGATACGCAGTATTTT. Translated: CASSYRQGIGDTQYF.

The chain is built from TRBV7-9 and TRBJ1-1; 8 positions agree with TRBD1. There are 13 residues in the CDR3. Germline trimming cut 1 base from V and 11 bases from J; bases unmatched to any gene: 6. Germline CDR1 is SEHNR and CDR2 is FQNEAQ (reference sequence). The CDR3 nucleotides are TGTGCCAGCAGCTTAGGCCAGGGGGCTTTGGCTTTCTTT. Its protein product is CASSLGQGALAFF.

The V gene is TRBV5-5, the J gene TRBJ2-2; D gene ambiguous. This CDR3 is built from 12 residues. Germline V gives CDR1 SGHKS, CDR2 YYEKEE (reference sequence). The V and J ends lost 2 bases and 5 bases respectively, with 4 bases between them. The chain's CDR3 is CASSLPTGELFF. CDR3 nucleotide sequence: TGTGCCAGCAGCTTACCAACCGGGGAGCTGTTTTTT.

This chain connects TRBV29-1 to TRBJ1-1; the D gene is possibly TRBD1 (5 bases). CDR3 length: 16 amino acids. The V end lost 5 bases, the J end lost 0 bases, and 19 bases lay between the germline ends. Germline loops: CDR1 SQVTM, CDR2 ANQGSEA. The CDR3 reads CSVYLGPSSMNTEAFF. CDR3 bases: TGCAGCGTTTACTTGGGGCCATCTTCCATGAACACTGAAGCTTTCTTT. Variable domain in full (rest from reference TRBV29-1 and TRBJ1-1): SAVISQKPSRDICQRGTSLTIQCQVDSQVTMMFWYRQQPGQSLTLIATANQGSEATYESGFVIDKFPISRPNLTFSTLTVSNMSPEDSSIYLCSVYLGPSSMNTEAFFGQGTRLTVV.

The chain joins TRBV6-5 to TRBJ1-6; 7 bases match TRBD1. In germline, CDR1 is MNHEY, CDR2 SVGAGI. CDR3 size: 14 residues. V shed 4 bases, J shed 14 bases, and the junction held 11 bases outside the gene matches. CDR3 DNA: TGTGCCAGCAGTTTAGACAGGGTGAAGAGATCCCTCCACTTT. Translating it yields CASSLDRVKRSLHF.

V gene TRBV4-1 combines with J gene TRBJ1-5; D is unclear. Trimming pared 1 base from V and 9 bases from J, leaving 19 bases between. CDR3 length: 16 residues. Per the germline V gene, CDR1 is MGHRA and CDR2 is YSYEKL. In DNA, the CDR3 is TGCGCCAGCAGCCAAGTGCGGACCCCCAGGAGGCGGCCCCAGCATTTT. Its translation: CASSQVRTPRRRPQHF.

This chain links TRBV6-6 with TRBJ1-1; D might be TRBD1 (6 bases). Germline CDR1 and CDR2: MNHNY and SVGAGI (reference sequence). The CDR3 has 13 residues. The ends were cut back, 10 bases at V and 2 bases at J, with 14 bases in the middle. The CDR3 DNA sequence: TGTGCCACCAAAAGACAGGCTAACACTGAAGCTTTCTTT. Encoded protein: CATKRQANTEAFF.

CDR3 sequence reads: CASKGGSSYGYTF. CDR3 DNA: TGTGCCAGCAAGGGCGGGAGTAGCTATGGCTACACCTTC. The chain joins TRBV6-1 to TRBJ1-2; no reliable D call. The CDR3 runs 13 residues. Trimming took 7 bases from V and 4 from J, leaving 13 bases between them. The germline CDR1 and CDR2 sequences are MNHNS and SASEGT.

The chain links TRBV7-9 to TRBJ2-3; D possibly corresponds to TRBD2 (5 bases). V shed 3 bases and J shed 4 bases, with 5 bases lying between them. Per the germline V gene, CDR1 is SEHNR and CDR2 is FQNEAQ (reference sequence). The length of the CDR3 is 12 residues. CDR3 sequence reads: CASSLEADTQYF. The CDR3 DNA is TGTGCCAGCAGCTTGGAGGCAGATACGCAGTATTTT. Full variable domain (missing parts from reference TRBV7-9 and TRBJ2-3): DTGVSQNPRHKITKRGQNVTFRCDPISEHNRLYWYRQTLGQGPEFLTYFQNEAQLEKSRLLSDRFSAERPKGSFSTLEIQRTEQGDSAMYLCASSLEADTQYFGPGTRLTVL.

V and J are TRBV18 and TRBJ2-7; D is undetermined. The CDR3 consists of 12 residues. V lost 3 bases and J 5 bases, leaving 8 bases between the germline ends. CDR1 KGHSH and CDR2 LQKENI come from the germline V gene. CDR3 DNA: TGTGCCAGCTCACCGGAAGCCCACGAGCAGTACTTC. This translates into CASSPEAHEQYF. The whole variable domain, filled in from reference TRBV18 and TRBJ2-7, reads NAGVMQNPRHLVRRRGQEARLRCSPMKGHSHVYWYRQLPEEGLKFMVYLQKENIIDESGMPKERFSAEFPKEGPSILRIQQVVRGDSAAYFCASSPEAHEQYFGPGTRLTVT.

The chain uses TRBV4-2 and TRBJ2-3; possibly TRBD2 for D (6 bases). The germline V and J ends were trimmed by 0 bases and 4 bases, with 11 bases remaining between them. Germline V lookup: CDR1 LGHNA, CDR2 YNFKEQ. The CDR3 is made up of 15 amino acids. The CDR3 DNA reads as TGTGCCAGCAGCCAAGAACTAGCCAGGGCAGATACGCAGTATTTT. It translates to CASSQELARADTQYF.

The chain combines TRBV1 with TRBJ2-2. TRBV1 is a documented pseudogene. This CDR3 comprises 11 residues. This chain's CDR3 is CTSSQAPPLFF. CDR3 DNA sequence: TGCACCAGCAGCCAAGCCCCCCCCCTGTTTTTT.

The chain uses TRBV10-3 and TRBJ2-1; D unclear. The V and J ends lost 7 bases and 4 bases respectively, with 8 bases between them. The germline gives CDR1 ENHRY, CDR2 SYGVKD. This CDR3 is built from 12 residues. The CDR3 reads CAIMGFYNEQFF. In DNA form, the CDR3 reads TGTGCCATCATGGGTTTTTACAATGAGCAGTTCTTC.

The CDR3 sequence: CASSLRSKGSPLHF. CDR3 coding DNA: TGTGCCAGCAGCTTAAGATCTAAGGGGTCACCCCTCCACTTT. The chain uses TRBV7-8 and TRBJ1-6, with D possibly TRBD1 on 5 matching bases. Per the germline V gene, CDR1 is SGHVS and CDR2 is FQNEAQ. This CDR3 spans 14 amino acids. V shed 2 bases and J shed 10 bases, with 12 bases lying between them.

V is TRBV7-6 and J is TRBJ2-3; the match to TRBD2 covers 14 bases. The V gene's germline CDR1 is SGHVS and CDR2 FNYEAQ. This CDR3 contains 15 residues. Trimming removed 4 bases from V and 6 bases from J; junction bases left unmatched: 3. Here the CDR3 reads CASSSRTSGRDTQYF. DNA for the CDR3: TGTGCCAGCAGCTCACGGACTAGCGGGAGGGATACGCAGTATTTT.

This chain joins TRBV13 and TRBJ1-1, with D possibly matching TRBD1 (5 bases). The CDR3 totals 14 residues. CDR1 and CDR2 (germline): PRHDT, FYEKMQ (reference sequence). V lost 3 bases and J lost 1, with 9 bases in between. CDR3 region: CASSFWGWNTEAFF. The CDR3 bases are TGTGCCAGCAGCTTCTGGGGCTGGAACACTGAAGCTTTCTTT.

The chain combines TRBV4-2 with TRBJ2-3; D unclear. The germline V gene encodes CDR1 LGHNA and CDR2 YNFKEQ. The ends were cut back, 6 bases at V and 0 bases at J, with 10 bases in the middle. The CDR3 loop spans 14 amino acids. The CDR3 DNA is TGTGCCAGCAGACCGGTCGGTAGCACAGATACGCAGTATTTT. Protein sequence: CASRPVGSTDTQYF.

The count of this clone is one. CDR3 protein: CASSLSTGNTEAFF. The CDR3 DNA reads as TGCGCCAGCAGCCTATCCACAGGGAACACTGAAGCTTTCTTT. V usage is TRBV5-1 and J usage is TRBJ1-1, with D possibly TRBD1 on 5 matching bases. The CDR3 is made up of 14 amino acids. Between the trimmed V and J ends, which lost 4 bases and 1 base, there was a span of 11 bases. The V gene's germline CDR1 is SGHRS and CDR2 YFSETQ. Full variable domain (remainder filled in from reference TRBV5-1 and TRBJ1-1): KAGVTQTPRYLIKTRGQQVTLSCSPISGHRSVSWYQQTPGQGLQFLFEYFSETQRNKGNFPGRFSGRQFSNSRSEMNVSTLELGDSALYLCASSLSTGNTEAFFGQGTRLTVV.